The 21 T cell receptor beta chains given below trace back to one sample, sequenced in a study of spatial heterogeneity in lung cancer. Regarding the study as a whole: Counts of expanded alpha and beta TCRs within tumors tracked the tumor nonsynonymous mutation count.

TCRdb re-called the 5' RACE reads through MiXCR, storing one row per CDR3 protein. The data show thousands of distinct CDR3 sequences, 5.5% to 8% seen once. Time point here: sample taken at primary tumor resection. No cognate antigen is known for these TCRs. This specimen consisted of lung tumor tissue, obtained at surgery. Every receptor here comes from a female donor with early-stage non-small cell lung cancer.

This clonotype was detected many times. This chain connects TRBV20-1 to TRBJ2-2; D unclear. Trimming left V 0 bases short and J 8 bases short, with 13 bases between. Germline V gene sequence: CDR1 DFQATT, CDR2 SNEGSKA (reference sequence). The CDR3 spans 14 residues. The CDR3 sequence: CSARDLRTGGELFF. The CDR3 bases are TGCAGTGCTAGAGACCTCCGAACCGGGGGGGAGCTGTTTTTT.

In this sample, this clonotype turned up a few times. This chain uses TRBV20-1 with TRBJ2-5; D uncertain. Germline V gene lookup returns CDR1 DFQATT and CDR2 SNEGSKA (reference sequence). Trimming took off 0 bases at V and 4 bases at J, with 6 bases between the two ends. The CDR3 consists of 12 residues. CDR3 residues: CSARDYGETQYF. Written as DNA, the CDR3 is TGCAGTGCTAGAGACTACGGAGAGACCCAGTACTTC.

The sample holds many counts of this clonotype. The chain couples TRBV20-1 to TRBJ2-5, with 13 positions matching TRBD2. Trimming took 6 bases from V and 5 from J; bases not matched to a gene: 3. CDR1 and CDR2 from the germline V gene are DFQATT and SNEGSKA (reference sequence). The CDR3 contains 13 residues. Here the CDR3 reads CSAMGLAGETQYF. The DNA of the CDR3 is TGCAGTGCAATGGGACTAGCGGGGGAGACCCAGTACTTC.

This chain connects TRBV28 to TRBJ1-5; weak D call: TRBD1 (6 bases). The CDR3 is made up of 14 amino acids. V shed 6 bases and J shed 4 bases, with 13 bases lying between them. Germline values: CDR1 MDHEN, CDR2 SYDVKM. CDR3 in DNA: TGTGCCAGCAGGTCAGGGGATCTGAATCAGCCCCAGCATTTT. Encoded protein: CASRSGDLNQPQHF.

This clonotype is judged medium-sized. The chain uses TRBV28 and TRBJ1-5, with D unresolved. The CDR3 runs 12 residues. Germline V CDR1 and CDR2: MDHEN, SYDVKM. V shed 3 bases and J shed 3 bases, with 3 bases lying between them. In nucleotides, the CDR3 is TGTGCCAGCAGTTTTGCCAATCAGCCCCAGCATTTT. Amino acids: CASSFANQPQHF.

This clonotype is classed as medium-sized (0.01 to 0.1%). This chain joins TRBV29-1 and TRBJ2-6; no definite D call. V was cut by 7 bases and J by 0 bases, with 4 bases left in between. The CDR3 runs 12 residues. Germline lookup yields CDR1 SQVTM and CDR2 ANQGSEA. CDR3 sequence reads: CSAYSGANVLTF. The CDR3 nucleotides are TGCAGCGCGTACTCTGGGGCCAACGTCCTGACTTTC.

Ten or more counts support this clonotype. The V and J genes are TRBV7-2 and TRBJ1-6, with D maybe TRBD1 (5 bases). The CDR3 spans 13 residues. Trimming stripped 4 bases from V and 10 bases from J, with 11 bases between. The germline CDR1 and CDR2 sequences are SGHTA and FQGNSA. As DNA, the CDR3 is TGTGCCAGCAGCTCCTTGAGGGGATCACCCCTCCACTTT. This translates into CASSSLRGSPLHF.

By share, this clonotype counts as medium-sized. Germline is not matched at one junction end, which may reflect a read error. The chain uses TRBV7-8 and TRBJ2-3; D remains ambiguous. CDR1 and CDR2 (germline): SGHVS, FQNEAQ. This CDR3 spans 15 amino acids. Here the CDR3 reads CASNFYGRSTHTQYF. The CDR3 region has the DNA TGTGCCAGCAACTTTTACGGGCGGAGCACACATACGCAGTATTTT.

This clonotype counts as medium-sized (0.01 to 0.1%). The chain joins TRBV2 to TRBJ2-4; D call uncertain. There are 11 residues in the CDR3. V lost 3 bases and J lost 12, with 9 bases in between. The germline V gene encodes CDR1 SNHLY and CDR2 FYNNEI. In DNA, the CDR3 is TGTGCCAGCAGTGACCGTTATGGTCAGTACTTC. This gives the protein CASSDRYGQYF.

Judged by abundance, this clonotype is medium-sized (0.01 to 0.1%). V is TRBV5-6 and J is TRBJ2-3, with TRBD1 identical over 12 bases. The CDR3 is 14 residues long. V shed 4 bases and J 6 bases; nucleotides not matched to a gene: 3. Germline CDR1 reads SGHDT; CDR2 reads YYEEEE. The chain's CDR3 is CASSLGTGGDTQYF. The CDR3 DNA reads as TGTGCCAGCAGCCTCGGGACAGGGGGCGATACGCAGTATTTT. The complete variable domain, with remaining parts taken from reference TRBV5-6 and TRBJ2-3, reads DAGVTQSPTHLIKTRGQQVTLRCSPKSGHDTVSWYQQALGQGPQFIFQYYEEEERQRGNFPDRFSGHQFPNYSSELNVNALLLGDSALYLCASSLGTGGDTQYFGPGTRLTVL.

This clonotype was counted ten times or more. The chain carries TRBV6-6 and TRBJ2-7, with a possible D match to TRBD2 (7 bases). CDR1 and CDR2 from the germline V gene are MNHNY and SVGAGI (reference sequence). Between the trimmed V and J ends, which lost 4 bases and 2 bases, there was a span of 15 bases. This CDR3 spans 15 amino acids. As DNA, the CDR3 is TGTGCCAGCAGTTCTCCCGCGGGGGCAGCCTACGAGCAGTACTTC. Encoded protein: CASSSPAGAAYEQYF.

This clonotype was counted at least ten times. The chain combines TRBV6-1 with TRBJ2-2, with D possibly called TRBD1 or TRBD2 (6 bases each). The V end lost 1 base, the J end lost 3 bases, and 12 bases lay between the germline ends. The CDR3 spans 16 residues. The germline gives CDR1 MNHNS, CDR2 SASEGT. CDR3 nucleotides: TGTGCCAGCAGTGAAGTAGGGGGGCTAGACACCGGGGAGCTGTTTTTT. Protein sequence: CASSEVGGLDTGELFF.

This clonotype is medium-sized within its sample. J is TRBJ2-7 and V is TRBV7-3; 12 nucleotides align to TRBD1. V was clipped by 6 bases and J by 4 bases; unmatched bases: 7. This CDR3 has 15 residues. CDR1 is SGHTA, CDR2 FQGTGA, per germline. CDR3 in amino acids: CASSPGTGGAYEQYF. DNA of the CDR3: TGTGCCAGCAGTCCCGGGACAGGGGGCGCATACGAGCAGTACTTC. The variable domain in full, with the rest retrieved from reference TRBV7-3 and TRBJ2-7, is GAGVSQTPSNKVTEKGKYVELRCDPISGHTALYWYRQSLGQGPEFLIYFQGTGAADDSGLPNDRFFAVRPEGSVSTLKIQRTERGDSAVYLCASSPGTGGAYEQYFGPGTRLTVT.

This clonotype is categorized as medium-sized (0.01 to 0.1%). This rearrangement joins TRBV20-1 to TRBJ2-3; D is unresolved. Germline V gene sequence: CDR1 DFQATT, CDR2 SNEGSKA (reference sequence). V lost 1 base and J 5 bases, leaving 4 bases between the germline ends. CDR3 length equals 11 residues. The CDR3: CSARAEDTQYF. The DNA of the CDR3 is TGCAGTGCTAGAGCGGAAGATACGCAGTATTTT.

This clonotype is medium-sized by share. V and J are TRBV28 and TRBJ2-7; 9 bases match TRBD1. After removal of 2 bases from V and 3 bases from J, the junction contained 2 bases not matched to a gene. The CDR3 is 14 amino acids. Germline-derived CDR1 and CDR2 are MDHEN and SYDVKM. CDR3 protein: CASSLPTGGYEQYF. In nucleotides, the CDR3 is TGTGCCAGCAGTTTACCGACAGGGGGCTACGAGCAGTACTTC.

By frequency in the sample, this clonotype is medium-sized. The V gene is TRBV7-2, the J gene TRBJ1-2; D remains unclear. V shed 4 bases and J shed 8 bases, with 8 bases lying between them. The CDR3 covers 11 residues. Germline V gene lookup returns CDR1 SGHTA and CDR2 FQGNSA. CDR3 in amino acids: CASSSYSGYTF. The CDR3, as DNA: TGTGCCAGCAGCTCCTACAGCGGCTACACCTTC.

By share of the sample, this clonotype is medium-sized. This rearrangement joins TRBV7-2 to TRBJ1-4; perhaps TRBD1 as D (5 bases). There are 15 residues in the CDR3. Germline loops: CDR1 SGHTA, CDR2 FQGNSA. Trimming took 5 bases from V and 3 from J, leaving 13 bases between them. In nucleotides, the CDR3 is TGTGCCAGCAGCCCACGCTTGGGACCTAATGAAAAACTGTTTTTT. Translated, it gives CASSPRLGPNEKLFF.

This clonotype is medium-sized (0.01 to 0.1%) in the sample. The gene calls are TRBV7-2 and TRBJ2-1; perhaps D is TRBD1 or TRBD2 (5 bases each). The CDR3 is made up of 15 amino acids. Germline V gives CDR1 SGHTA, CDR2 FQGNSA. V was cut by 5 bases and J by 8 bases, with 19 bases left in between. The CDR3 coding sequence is TGTGCCAGCAGCCCGGGGACGGAGGCTTTCGATGAGCAGTTCTTC. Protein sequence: CASSPGTEAFDEQFF.

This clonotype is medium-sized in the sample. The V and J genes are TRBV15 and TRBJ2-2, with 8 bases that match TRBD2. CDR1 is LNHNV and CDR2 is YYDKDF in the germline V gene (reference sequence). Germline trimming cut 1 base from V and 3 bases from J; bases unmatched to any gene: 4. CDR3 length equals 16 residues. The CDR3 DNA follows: TGTGCCACCAGCAGAGTGGTGCGGGGGGACACCGGGGAGCTGTTTTTT. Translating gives CATSRVVRGDTGELFF. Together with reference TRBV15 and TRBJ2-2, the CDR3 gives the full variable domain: DAMVIQNPRYQVTQFGKPVTLSCSQTLNHNVMYWYQQKSSQAPKLLFHYYDKDFNNEADTPDNFQSRRPNTSFCFLDIRSPGLGDTAMYLCATSRVVRGDTGELFFGEGSRLTVL.

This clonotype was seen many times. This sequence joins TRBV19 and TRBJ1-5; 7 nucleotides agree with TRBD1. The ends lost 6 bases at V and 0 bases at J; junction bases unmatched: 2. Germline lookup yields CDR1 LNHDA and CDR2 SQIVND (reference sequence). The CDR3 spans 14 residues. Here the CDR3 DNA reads TGTGCCAGTAGCGACAGGGCTAGCAATCAGCCCCAGCATTTT. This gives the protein CASSDRASNQPQHF.

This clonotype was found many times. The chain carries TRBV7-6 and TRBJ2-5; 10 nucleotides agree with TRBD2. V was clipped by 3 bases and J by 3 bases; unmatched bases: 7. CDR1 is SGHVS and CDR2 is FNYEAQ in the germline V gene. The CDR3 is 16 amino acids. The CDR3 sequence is CASSLGILAGEETQYF. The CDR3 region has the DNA TGTGCCAGCAGCTTGGGGATCCTAGCGGGGGAAGAGACCCAGTACTTC. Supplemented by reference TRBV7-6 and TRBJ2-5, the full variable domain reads GAGVSQSPRYKVTKRGQDVALRCDPISGHVSLYWYRQALGQGPEFLTYFNYEAQQDKSGLPNDRFSAERPEGSISTLTIQRTEQRDSAMYRCASSLGILAGEETQYFGPGTRLLVL.